The 18 T cell receptor beta chains below come from one sample, sequenced in a study of coeliac disease. Sequenced by immunoSEQ multiplex PCR; TCRdb stores in-frame clones only, minus some. The top ten clones hold approximately 4.5% of a sample with more than 6,500 clones, approximately 70% of them seen once. These receptors have no known antigen. Overall study findings and caveats: Lower clonality than controls marked TRB and TRG repertoires from active celiac intraepithelial and lamina propria samples.

The sample consisted of lamina propria lymphocytes from the gut. All receptors derive from a woman between 18 and 29 years old with active celiac disease.

The V call is TRBV5-8, the J call TRBJ1-1, with D perhaps TRBD1 (5 bases). CDR1 and CDR2 (germline): SGHTS, YDEGEE. The V end was cut by 8 bases, the J end by 1 base, with 21 bases between. The CDR3 has 16 residues. CDR3 residues: CASTERRGIGNTEAFF. DNA of the CDR3: TGTGCCAGTACCGAGAGGCGGGGGATTGGGAACACTGAAGCTTTCTTT.

This chain connects TRBV19 to TRBJ1-4; D unclear. Germline V gene sequence: CDR1 LNHDA, CDR2 SQIVND (reference sequence). The length of the CDR3 is 12 residues. V was pared by 3 bases and J by 12 bases, with 11 bases between. The CDR3 coding sequence is TGTGCCAGTAGTATTACCGCGAGAGAACTGTTTTTT. This codes for CASSITARELFF.

The chain employs TRBV7-8 and TRBJ1-2; D remains ambiguous. CDR3 length: 14 residues. Germline lookup yields CDR1 SGHVS and CDR2 FQNEAQ. Trimming took 1 base from V and 6 from J, leaving 12 bases between them. DNA for the CDR3: TGTGCCAGCAGCTTAGAGTTGGAGACCCATGGCTACACCTTC. It codes for CASSLELETHGYTF.

CDR3 sequence: CASRRLAGAYEQYF. The CDR3 DNA reads TGTGCCAGCAGACGACTAGCGGGAGCATACGAGCAGTACTTC. The chain couples TRBV6-5 to TRBJ2-7; TRBD2 matches at 12 bases. V lost 6 bases, J lost 4 bases, and 4 bases stayed unmatched. The germline V gene encodes CDR1 MNHEY and CDR2 SVGAGI. The CDR3 length is 14 residues.

The J gene is TRBJ2-7, the V gene TRBV4-1; 9 positions agree with TRBD1. This CDR3 has 15 residues. Per germline, CDR1 MGHRA and CDR2 YSYEKL. The trim removed 4 bases at V and 3 bases at J, leaving 7 bases unmatched. CDR3 residues: CASSRETGGLYEQYF. The DNA for the CDR3 is TGCGCCAGCAGCCGAGAGACAGGGGGACTCTACGAGCAGTACTTC.

This clone was counted a single time. This sequence joins TRBV4-2 and TRBJ2-7; 7 positions agree with TRBD2. The CDR3 extends over 17 amino acids. V lost 4 bases to trimming and J lost 2 bases; unmatched junction nucleotides: 14. Germline lookup yields CDR1 LGHNA and CDR2 YNFKEQ. Here the CDR3 reads CASSRSQGSGLAYEQYF. In nucleotides, the CDR3 is TGTGCCAGCAGCCGGTCCCAGGGTAGCGGGTTGGCCTACGAGCAGTACTTC.

The V call is TRBV2, the J call TRBJ1-5; TRBD1 aligns across 9 bases. The CDR3 totals 13 residues. The V and J ends lost 1 base and 9 bases, in that order; junction bases with no gene match: 1. Germline V CDR1 and CDR2: SNHLY, FYNNEI. The CDR3 nucleotides are TGTGCCAGCAGTGAAGTGGGACAGGGGCCCCAGCATTTT. Translated: CASSEVGQGPQHF. Full variable domain (outside the CDR3, taken from reference TRBV2 and TRBJ1-5): EPEVTQTPSHQVTQMGQEVILRCVPISNHLYFYWYRQILGQKVEFLVSFYNNEISEKSEIFDDQFSVERPDGSNFTLKIRSTKLEDSAMYFCASSEVGQGPQHFGDGTRLSIL.

The V gene is TRBV5-4, the J gene TRBJ2-3, with 8 bases lining up with TRBD2. The CDR3 sequence is 14 residues long. Looked up from germline, CDR1 is SGHNT and CDR2 is YYREEE (reference sequence). The junction had 9 bases not matched to a gene; V was cut back by 5 bases and J by 7 bases. CDR3 sequence reads: CASRVASGSYTQYF. As DNA, the CDR3 is TGTGCCAGCAGAGTAGCGAGCGGGAGTTATACGCAGTATTTT.

The V and J genes are TRBV4-2 and TRBJ2-6; 7 bases agree with TRBD1. The CDR3 is 17 amino acids. Trimming at V came to 4 bases and at J to 0 bases, leaving 6 bases not matched to a gene. Germline values: CDR1 LGHNA, CDR2 YNFKEQ. CDR3 residues: CASSRTTGNSGANVLTF. DNA for the CDR3: TGTGCCAGCAGCCGAACGACAGGGAACTCTGGGGCCAACGTCCTGACTTTC.

This chain joins TRBV10-1 and TRBJ2-2, with a possible D match to TRBD2 (6 bases). This CDR3 has 14 amino acids. Trimming stripped 2 bases from V and 4 bases from J, with 8 bases between. In germline, CDR1 is WNHNN, CDR2 SYGVQD (reference sequence). The chain's CDR3 is CASSETSSTGELFF. The CDR3 DNA follows: TGCGCCAGCAGTGAGACTAGCTCCACCGGGGAGCTGTTTTTT.

The CDR3 sequence is CASTFGGTSESYEQYF. CDR3 in DNA: TGTGCCAGCACATTTGGGGGGACTAGCGAGTCCTACGAGCAGTACTTC. The V and J genes are TRBV28 and TRBJ2-7, with 10 nucleotides matching TRBD2. The J segment lost 1 base and the V segment lost 7 bases, leaving 10 bases of the junction unmatched. CDR1 is MDHEN, CDR2 SYDVKM, per germline. This CDR3 contains 16 residues.

The chain couples TRBV7-9 to TRBJ1-4, with 7 bases fitting TRBD1. The CDR3 extends over 15 amino acids. In germline, CDR1 is SEHNR, CDR2 FQNEAQ (reference sequence). V lost 5 bases and J lost 4; bases outside the gene matches: 7. The CDR3: CASSPPDRYNEKLFF. CDR3 nucleotides: TGTGCCAGCAGCCCCCCGGACAGGTATAATGAAAAACTGTTTTTT.

This chain uses TRBV5-4 with TRBJ2-7; 9 positions agree with TRBD1. The J segment lost 2 bases and the V segment lost 4 bases, leaving 4 bases of the junction unmatched. CDR1 and CDR2 (germline): SGHNT, YYREEE (reference sequence). This CDR3 has 14 residues. Here the CDR3 DNA reads TGTGCCAGCAGCCCCCGGGACAGGGCCTACGAGCAGTACTTC. This sequence encodes CASSPRDRAYEQYF.

The CDR3 sequence: CASSWGGTGELFF. The CDR3 nucleotides read TGTGCCAGCAGCTGGGGGGGGACCGGGGAGCTGTTTTTT. The genes are TRBV5-4 and TRBJ2-2; 7 bases are shared with TRBD2. Per the germline V gene, CDR1 is SGHNT and CDR2 is YYREEE (reference sequence). The trim removed 3 bases at V and 5 bases at J, leaving 1 base unmatched. This CDR3 has 13 amino acids.

The rearrangement joins TRBV15 to TRBJ2-7; 7 bases match TRBD2. CDR1 is LNHNV and CDR2 is YYDKDF in the germline V gene (reference sequence). V was clipped by 5 bases and J by 3 bases; unmatched bases: 7. The length of the CDR3 is 14 residues. As DNA, the CDR3 is TGTGCCACCAGCCATGGGGTAGCGGGCTACGAGCAGTACTTC. It translates to CATSHGVAGYEQYF. The entire variable domain, with the rest obtained from reference TRBV15 and TRBJ2-7, is as follows: DAMVIQNPRYQVTQFGKPVTLSCSQTLNHNVMYWYQQKSSQAPKLLFHYYDKDFNNEADTPDNFQSRRPNTSFCFLDIRSPGLGDTAMYLCATSHGVAGYEQYFGPGTRLTVT.

This rearrangement joins TRBV4-2 to TRBJ2-7; tentatively, D is TRBD1 (6 bases). Germline loops: CDR1 LGHNA, CDR2 YNFKEQ. V lost 1 base and J 0 bases, leaving 10 bases between the germline ends. The CDR3 consists of 15 residues. The CDR3 region is CASSQVQGGSYEQYF. The CDR3 nucleotides read TGTGCCAGCAGCCAAGTACAGGGCGGCTCCTACGAGCAGTACTTC.

This chain joins TRBV5-1 and TRBJ2-3, with 9 bases that match TRBD2. The junction had 9 bases not matched to a gene; V was cut back by 1 base and J by 6 bases. The length of the CDR3 is 16 residues. Per the germline V gene, CDR1 is SGHRS and CDR2 is YFSETQ. CDR3 loop: CASSLFPSGELDTQYF. In DNA form, the CDR3 reads TGCGCCAGCAGCTTGTTCCCTAGCGGGGAGTTGGATACGCAGTATTTT.

This chain uses TRBV15 with TRBJ2-1, with D hard to call. In germline, CDR1 is LNHNV, CDR2 YYDKDF (reference sequence). The CDR3 sequence is 16 residues long. V was pared by 3 bases and J by 0 bases, with 12 bases between. The DNA of the CDR3 is TGTGCCACCAGCAGTTTAGGCTACAGCTCCTACAATGAGCAGTTCTTC. Its protein is CATSSLGYSSYNEQFF.